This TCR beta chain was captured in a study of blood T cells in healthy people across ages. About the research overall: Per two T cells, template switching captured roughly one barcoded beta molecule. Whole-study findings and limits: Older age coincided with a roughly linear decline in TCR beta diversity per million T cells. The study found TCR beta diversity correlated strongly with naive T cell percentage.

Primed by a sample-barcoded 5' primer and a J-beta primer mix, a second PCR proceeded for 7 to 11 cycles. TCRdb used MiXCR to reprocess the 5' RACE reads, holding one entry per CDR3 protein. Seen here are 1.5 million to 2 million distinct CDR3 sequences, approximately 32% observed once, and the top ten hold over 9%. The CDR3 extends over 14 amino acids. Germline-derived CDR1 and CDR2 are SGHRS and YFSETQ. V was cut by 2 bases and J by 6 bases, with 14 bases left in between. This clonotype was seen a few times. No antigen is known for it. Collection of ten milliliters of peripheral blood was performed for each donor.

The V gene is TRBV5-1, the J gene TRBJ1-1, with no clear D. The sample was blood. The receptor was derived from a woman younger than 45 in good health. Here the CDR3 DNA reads TGCGCCAGCAGCTTTATAGGAGGGCCTGCTGAAGCTTTCTTT. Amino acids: CASSFIGGPAEAFF.